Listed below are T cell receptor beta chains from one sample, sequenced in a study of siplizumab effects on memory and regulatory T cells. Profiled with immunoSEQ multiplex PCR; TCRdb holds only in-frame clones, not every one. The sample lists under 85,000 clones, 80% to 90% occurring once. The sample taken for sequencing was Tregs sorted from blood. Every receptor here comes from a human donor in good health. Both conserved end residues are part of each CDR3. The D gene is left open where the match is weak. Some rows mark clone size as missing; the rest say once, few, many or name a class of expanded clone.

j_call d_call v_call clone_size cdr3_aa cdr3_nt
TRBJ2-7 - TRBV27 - CASSLSPTGFGSYEQYF TGTGCCAGCAGTTTATCCCCAACAGGATTTGGCTCCTACGAGCAGTACTTC
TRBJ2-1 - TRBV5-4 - CASSLNSDEQFF TGTGCCAGCAGCTTGAACAGCGATGAGCAGTTCTTC
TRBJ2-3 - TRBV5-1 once CASSGSSTDTQYF TGCGCCAGCAGTGGGTCTAGCACAGATACGCAGTATTTT
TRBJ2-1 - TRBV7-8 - CASSLIWGDNEQFF TGTGCCAGCAGCTTAATTTGGGGGGACAATGAGCAGTTCTTC
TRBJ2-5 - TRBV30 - CAWSVRETQYF TGTGCCTGGAGTGTCAGAGAGACCCAGTACTTC
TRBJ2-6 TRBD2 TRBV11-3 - CASSPRLAGVSGANVLTF TGTGCCAGCAGCCCCCGACTAGCGGGGGTCTCTGGGGCCAACGTCCTGACTTTC
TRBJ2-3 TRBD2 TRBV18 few CASSPLAVSDTQYF TGTGCCAGCTCACCGCTAGCGGTCTCCGATACGCAGTATTTT
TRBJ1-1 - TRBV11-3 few CASSLDLFGQPMNTEAFF TGTGCCAGCAGCTTAGATCTATTTGGACAACCCATGAACACTGAAGCTTTCTTT
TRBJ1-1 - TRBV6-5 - CASTRNTEAFF TGTGCCAGCACCAGGAACACTGAAGCTTTCTTT
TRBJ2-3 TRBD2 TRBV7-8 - CASSRKTSGRSTDTQYF TGTGCCAGCAGCCGAAAGACTAGCGGGAGAAGCACAGATACGCAGTATTTT
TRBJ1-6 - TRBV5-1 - CASSSREPGSPLHF TGCGCCAGCAGCTCCAGGGAGCCGGGATCACCCCTCCACTTT
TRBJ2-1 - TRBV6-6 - CASHQSNSYNEQFF TGTGCCAGCCACCAGAGTAACTCCTACAATGAGCAGTTCTTC
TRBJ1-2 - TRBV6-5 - CASSRGDSGYTF TGTGCCAGCAGTAGGGGAGACTCTGGCTACACCTTC
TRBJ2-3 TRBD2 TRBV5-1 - CASSLAGGTDTQYF TGCGCCAGCAGCCTAGCGGGGGGCACAGATACGCAGTATTTT
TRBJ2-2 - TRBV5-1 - CASSLVPGKDTGELFF TGCGCCAGCAGCTTGGTTCCAGGGAAGGACACCGGGGAGCTGTTTTTT
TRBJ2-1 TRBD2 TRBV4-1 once CASSQEVRTSGWHNEQFF TGCGCCAGCAGCCAAGAAGTTCGGACTAGCGGGTGGCACAATGAGCAGTTCTTC
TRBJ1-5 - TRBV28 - CASSFWGGYSNQPQHF TGTGCCAGCAGTTTTTGGGGAGGGTATAGCAATCAGCCCCAGCATTTT
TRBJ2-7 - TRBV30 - CAWSVTDHYEQYF TGTGCCTGGAGTGTAACAGACCACTACGAGCAGTACTTC
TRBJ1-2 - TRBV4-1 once CASSQDTSSPYGYTF TGCGCCAGCAGCCAAGATACGTCGAGCCCTTATGGCTACACCTTC
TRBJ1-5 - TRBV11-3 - CASSFGSNQPQHF TGTGCCAGCAGCTTCGGTAGCAATCAGCCCCAGCATTTT
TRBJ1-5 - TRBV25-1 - CASSEFGKPQHF TGTGCCAGCAGTGAATTTGGAAAGCCCCAGCATTTT
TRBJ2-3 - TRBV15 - CATSKGRGRGTDTQYF TGTGCCACCAGCAAAGGGCGAGGCAGGGGCACAGATACGCAGTATTTT
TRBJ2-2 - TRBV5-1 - CASSFPGQGGTGELFF TGCGCCAGCAGCTTCCCGGGGCAGGGGGGCACCGGGGAGCTGTTTTTT
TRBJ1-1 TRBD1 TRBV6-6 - CASSTGASHTEAFF TGTGCCAGCAGCACAGGGGCCAGTCACACTGAAGCTTTCTTT
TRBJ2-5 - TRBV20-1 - CSAPIETQYF TGCAGCGCCCCCATAGAGACCCAGTACTTC
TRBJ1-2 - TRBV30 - CAWSVQGGRAYGYTF TGTGCCTGGAGTGTACAAGGGGGGAGGGCCTATGGCTACACCTTC
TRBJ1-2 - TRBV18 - CASSPDSAANYGYTF TGTGCCAGCTCACCCGACAGCGCTGCTAACTATGGCTACACCTTC
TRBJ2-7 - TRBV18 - CASSPQGVGSYEQYF TGTGCCAGCTCACCACAAGGGGTGGGCTCCTACGAGCAGTACTTC
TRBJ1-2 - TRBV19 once CASRNKGSNYGYTF TGTGCCAGTAGGAACAAGGGGTCTAACTATGGCTACACCTTC
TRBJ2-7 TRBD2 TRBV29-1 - CSVGGGLAAYEQYF TGCAGCGTCGGGGGGGGACTAGCCGCTTACGAGCAGTACTTC
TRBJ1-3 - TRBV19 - CASSGPFSGNTIYF TGTGCCAGTAGTGGACCTTTCTCTGGAAACACCATATATTTT
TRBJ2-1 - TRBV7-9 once CASSLNWDEQFF TGTGCCAGCAGCTTAAATTGGGATGAGCAGTTCTTC
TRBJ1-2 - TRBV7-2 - CASSPATRGYTF TGTGCCAGCAGCCCTGCCACGCGTGGCTACACCTTC
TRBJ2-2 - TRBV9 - CASSVILIPGRPGELFF TGTGCCAGCAGCGTAATCCTGATCCCTGGACGACCCGGGGAGCTGTTTTTT